The rows below give T cell receptor beta chains drawn from one sample of a study of blood T cells in healthy people across ages. TCRdb called the 5' RACE reads again in MiXCR, with one record for every CDR3 protein. This table holds 550,000 to 650,000 distinct CDR3 sequences, 25% to 30% found once. The sample was blood. Source of these receptors: a woman aged 80 or over in good health. CDR3s include the opening cysteine and the closing phenylalanine or tryptophan. Clone size appears in some rows only: once, few, many, or a class for an expanded clone.

j_gene: TRBJ2-3
abundance: many
v_gene: TRBV20-1
CDR3aa: CSAPRQGWDTQYF

j_gene: TRBJ2-1
abundance: many
v_gene: TRBV15
CDR3aa: CATSRGDYNEQFF

j_gene: TRBJ2-7
abundance: many
v_gene: TRBV3-1
CDR3aa: CASSQAPTGIYEQYF

j_gene: TRBJ2-7
abundance: many
v_gene: TRBV7-9
CDR3aa: CASSTRQEQYF

j_gene: TRBJ2-6
abundance: many
v_gene: TRBV5-1
CDR3aa: CASSTDAVKRSGANVLTF

j_gene: TRBJ2-5
abundance: NA
v_gene: TRBV7-7
CDR3aa: CASSSRGGGEETQYF

j_gene: NA
abundance: NA
v_gene: TRBV28
CDR3aa: CASSPNRDEQYF

j_gene: TRBJ2-7
abundance: few
v_gene: TRBV24-1
CDR3aa: CATSDSGGEQYF

j_gene: NA
abundance: NA
v_gene: TRBV6-1
CDR3aa: CASSLLLAYEQYF

j_gene: TRBJ1-2
abundance: NA
v_gene: TRBV10-2
CDR3aa: CASRESPGVYGYTF

j_gene: TRBJ2-5
abundance: NA
v_gene: TRBV7-9
CDR3aa: CASSLEFGGATQYF

j_gene: TRBJ2-6
abundance: many
v_gene: TRBV10-3
CDR3aa: CAISGQSSGANVLTF

j_gene: TRBJ2-1
abundance: many
v_gene: TRBV10-3
CDR3aa: CAISELAGGGNEQFF

j_gene: TRBJ2-3
abundance: many
v_gene: TRBV20-1
CDR3aa: CSAGDTFTDTQYF

j_gene: TRBJ1-1
abundance: few
v_gene: TRBV28
CDR3aa: CASSATAPPGEAFF

j_gene: TRBJ2-7
abundance: many
v_gene: TRBV4-2
CDR3aa: CASSQPTAGPRDEQYF

j_gene: TRBJ2-6
abundance: many
v_gene: TRBV20-1
CDR3aa: CSARGGNRHSGANVLTF

j_gene: TRBJ2-7
abundance: many
v_gene: TRBV5-1
CDR3aa: CASSPGLGDEQYF

j_gene: TRBJ1-1
abundance: many
v_gene: TRBV9
CDR3aa: CASSVGTAAVNTEAFF

j_gene: TRBJ2-7
abundance: NA
v_gene: TRBV6-1
CDR3aa: CASSLRLLYEQYF